The 14 T cell receptor beta chains reported below all come from one sample, sequenced in a study of T cell responses to AZD1222 COVID-19 vaccine. Sequenced by immunoSEQ multiplex PCR; TCRdb stores in-frame clones only, minus some. The repertoire holds 100,000 to 150,000 clones, with 93% as singletons. Sequencing used peripheral blood, obtained on day 0 of AZD1222 vaccination. The source of these receptors is an adult in good health.

The V call is TRBV5-5, the J call TRBJ1-1; D might be TRBD1 (5 bases). This CDR3 comprises 14 residues. Germline V gene lookup returns CDR1 SGHKS and CDR2 YYEKEE (reference sequence). The V and J ends lost 4 bases and 4 bases respectively, with 14 bases between them. For the CDR3, the DNA is TGTGCCAGCAGCCCCGCCGGGGGTGTCACTGAAGCTTTCTTT. Its protein product is CASSPAGGVTEAFF.

The chain employs TRBV7-9 and TRBJ1-4, with 8 bases fitting TRBD1. V was pared by 6 bases and J by 8 bases, with 11 bases of the junction left unmatched. Germline V gives CDR1 SEHNR, CDR2 FQNEAQ (reference sequence). The CDR3 is 15 residues long. The CDR3 reads CASSKKRTGREKLFF. In DNA form, the CDR3 reads TGTGCCAGCAGTAAAAAACGGACAGGGCGCGAAAAACTGTTTTTT.

The V and J genes are TRBV24-1 and TRBJ2-1, with 7 positions matching TRBD2. CDR3 length equals 20 residues. Germline V lookup: CDR1 KGHDR, CDR2 SFDVKD. Unmatched junction bases numbered 17, after V lost 4 bases and J lost 0 bases. CDR3 in DNA: TGTGCCACCAGTGACCCTAAACCGGAGCGAGGCGGGAGCTCCTACAATGAGCAGTTCTTC. This codes for CATSDPKPERGGSSYNEQFF.

The chain links TRBV5-8 to TRBJ1-1; D is perhaps TRBD1 (6 bases). This CDR3 is 11 amino acids long. Germline values: CDR1 SGHTS, CDR2 YDEGEE. V was pared by 4 bases and J by 11 bases, with 12 bases between. The CDR3 DNA reads as TGTGCCAGCAGCCCTACAGGGTTGGCTTTCTTT. This encodes CASSPTGLAFF.

The V and J genes are TRBV24-1 and TRBJ2-1; perhaps TRBD1 as D (5 bases). Germline V gives CDR1 KGHDR, CDR2 SFDVKD. The germline V and J ends were trimmed by 4 bases and 0 bases, with 9 bases remaining between them. This CDR3 has 15 amino acids. As DNA, the CDR3 is TGTGCCACCAGTGAGGGGCAAAGCTCCTACAATGAGCAGTTCTTC. Its translation: CATSEGQSSYNEQFF.

The rearrangement links TRBV12-3 or TRBV12-4 to TRBJ1-1, with D possibly being TRBD1 (5 bases). The CDR3 totals 13 residues. V dropped 8 bases and J dropped 0 bases, with 10 bases sitting between them. In nucleotides, the CDR3 is TGTGCCAGCCGGGGCTTACTGAACACTGAAGCTTTCTTT. The encoded protein is CASRGLLNTEAFF.

V is TRBV5-4 and J is TRBJ1-1, with D unresolved. Germline V gene sequence: CDR1 SGHNT, CDR2 YYREEE (reference sequence). CDR3 length equals 14 residues. V was cut by 1 base and J by 3 bases, with 10 bases left in between. The CDR3 protein is CASSLRGVDTEAFF. The CDR3 DNA reads TGTGCCAGCAGCTTGAGAGGAGTAGACACTGAAGCTTTCTTT. The full variable domain, with the rest looked up from reference TRBV5-4 and TRBJ1-1, is ETGVTQSPTHLIKTRGQQVTLRCSSQSGHNTVSWYQQALGQGPQFIFQYYREEENGRGNFPPRFSGLQFPNYSSELNVNALELDDSALYLCASSLRGVDTEAFFGQGTRLTVV.

The rearrangement joins TRBV3-1 (or the pseudogene TRBV3-2) to TRBJ1-2; D remains ambiguous. In germline, CDR1 is LGHDT, CDR2 YNNKEL (reference sequence). The length of the CDR3 is 18 residues. V dropped 1 base and J dropped 11 bases, with 29 bases sitting between them. DNA of the CDR3: TGTGCCAGCAGCCAAGGTTTAGGCCAGCCTGTGGCGCGGCCTACTTACACCTTC. It encodes CASSQGLGQPVARPTYTF.

The chain uses TRBV9 and TRBJ1-3; TRBD1 is a possible D gene (6 bases). V gave up 3 bases and J gave up 2 bases, with 9 bases separating them. Looked up from germline, CDR1 is SGDLS and CDR2 is YYNGEE. There are 14 residues in the CDR3. CDR3 bases: TGTGCCAGCAGCGCCGGGACACCTGGAAACACCATATATTTT. It is translated as CASSAGTPGNTIYF.

The chain is built from TRBV18 and TRBJ2-7; D possibly corresponds to TRBD1 (6 bases). The CDR3 consists of 13 residues. Between the trimmed V and J ends, which lost 5 bases and 0 bases, there was a span of 8 bases. Germline CDR1 KGHSH, CDR2 LQKENI. The CDR3 sequence: CASSGGHSYEQYF. Written as DNA, the CDR3 is TGTGCCAGCTCAGGGGGCCACTCCTACGAGCAGTACTTC.

The chain has TRBV9 and TRBJ2-7; D is unresolved. CDR3 length: 14 amino acids. V lost 0 bases and J lost 3, with 10 bases in between. In germline, CDR1 is SGDLS, CDR2 YYNGEE. The CDR3 coding sequence is TGTGCCAGCAGCGTAGGGCACTTACACTACGAGCAGTACTTC. Translating gives CASSVGHLHYEQYF.

The rearrangement uses TRBV2 and TRBJ2-7; 8 bases line up with TRBD1. Germline CDR1 and CDR2: SNHLY and FYNNEI. Trimming cost V 9 bases and J 5 bases; bases outside gene matches: 9. The CDR3 runs to 13 residues. CDR3 region: CARGVRGRDEQYF. The CDR3 nucleotides are TGTGCCAGGGGTGTCAGGGGGCGTGACGAGCAGTACTTC.

The V gene is TRBV18, the J gene TRBJ2-2, with D hard to call. This CDR3 contains 17 residues. Trimming stripped 3 bases from V and 1 base from J, with 15 bases between. Germline loops: CDR1 KGHSH, CDR2 LQKENI. Here the CDR3 reads CASSPLGSLQNTGELFF. CDR3 DNA: TGTGCCAGCTCACCCTTAGGCAGCCTCCAGAACACCGGGGAGCTGTTTTTT.

This clone was seen once. The V call is TRBV28, the J call TRBJ1-5; the D is unclear. Germline assignment: CDR1 MDHEN and CDR2 SYDVKM. CDR3 size: 14 residues. Trimming took 4 bases from V and 7 from J, leaving 14 bases between them. Here the CDR3 reads CASSSLSKGQPQHF. CDR3 DNA: TGTGCCAGCAGTTCCCTTAGTAAGGGCCAGCCCCAGCATTTT. The whole variable domain, remainder taken from reference TRBV28 and TRBJ1-5, is DVKVTQSSRYLVKRTGEKVFLECVQDMDHENMFWYRQDPGLGLRLIYFSYDVKMKEKGDIPEGYSVSREKKERFSLILESASTNQTSMYLCASSSLSKGQPQHFGDGTRLSIL.